This passage covers 27 T cell receptor beta chains from one sample sequenced in a study of blood T cell repertoires in COVID-19. TCRdb's copy holds only in-frame clones and misses some; the assay was immunoSEQ multiplex PCR. The profile covers about 210,000 clones, with approximately 86% appearing a single time and around 4% taken by the ten largest. The sequencing input was PBMCs or T cells enriched from blood (not recorded which). These receptors were taken from a woman in her forties with acute COVID-19.

The chain carries TRBV28 and TRBJ2-1; D is perhaps TRBD2 (5 bases). Trimming removed 5 bases at V and 3 bases at J, with 20 bases between. Germline lookup yields CDR1 MDHEN and CDR2 SYDVKM. There are 17 residues in the CDR3. In nucleotides, the CDR3 is TGTGCCAGCAGTCTCTATGGGCTAGCTGGGCTCTACAATGAGCAGTTCTTC. This codes for CASSLYGLAGLYNEQFF.

CDR3 sequence: CASSPMTSGASYEQYF. The CDR3 nucleotides read TGTGCCAGCTCCCCCATGACTAGCGGGGCCTCCTACGAGCAGTACTTC. V gene TRBV18 combines with J gene TRBJ2-7, with 11 bases aligning to TRBD2. This CDR3 region has 16 residues. The V segment lost 6 bases and the J segment 0 bases; nucleotides outside the gene matches: 7. Germline V gives CDR1 KGHSH, CDR2 LQKENI.

In DNA form, the CDR3 reads TGTGCCAGCAGTTTATCCCGGGGTTACAATGGATACGAGCAGTACTTC. This gives the protein CASSLSRGYNGYEQYF. The J gene is TRBJ2-7, the V gene TRBV28, with D perhaps TRBD2 (5 bases). Germline loops: CDR1 MDHEN, CDR2 SYDVKM. V dropped 1 base and J dropped 4 bases, with 17 bases sitting between them. The CDR3 length is 16 residues.

This clone was observed many times. V is TRBV28 and J is TRBJ1-5; D may be TRBD1 (6 bases). The CDR3 consists of 16 residues. CDR1 and CDR2 (germline): MDHEN, SYDVKM. V gave up 3 bases and J gave up 3 bases, with 15 bases separating them. The CDR3 protein is CASSFRGAGYNQPQHF. DNA of the CDR3: TGTGCCAGCAGTTTCCGGGGGGCGGGTTACAATCAGCCCCAGCATTTT.

The genes are TRBV12-5 and TRBJ1-3, with TRBD1 identical over 7 bases. CDR3 length: 15 residues. Germline CDR1 is LGHNT and CDR2 is FRNRAP. With V trimmed by 3 bases and J by 3 bases, 5 bases remained unmatched. The CDR3 loop reads CASGLETGIGNTIYF. The CDR3 DNA is TGTGCTAGTGGTTTAGAGACAGGGATTGGAAACACCATATATTTT. The full variable domain, rest sourced from reference TRBV12-5 and TRBJ1-3, is DARVTQTPRHKVTEMGQEVTMRCQPILGHNTVFWYRQTMMQGLELLAYFRNRAPLDDSGMPKDRFSAEMPDATLATLKIQPSEPRDSAVYFCASGLETGIGNTIYFGEGSWLTVV.

V gene TRBV3-1 (or the pseudogene TRBV3-2) combines with J gene TRBJ2-7; the match to TRBD1 covers 10 bases. Germline V CDR1 and CDR2: LGHDT, YNNKEL (reference sequence). The V gene end was trimmed by 4 bases and the J gene end by 3 bases; junction bases not matched to a gene: 3. The CDR3 contains 14 residues. The CDR3 loop is CASSPTGGGYEQYF. CDR3 nucleotide sequence: TGTGCCAGCAGCCCGACAGGGGGCGGCTACGAGCAGTACTTC.

V and J are TRBV19 and TRBJ1-3; possibly TRBD1 for D (5 bases). Trimming pared 3 bases from V and 9 bases from J, leaving 15 bases between. Germline CDR1 reads LNHDA; CDR2 reads SQIVND (reference sequence). CDR3 length: 14 residues. CDR3 DNA: TGTGCCAGTAGTATGGGACTTGGGGCGAGCACCATATATTTT. It encodes CASSMGLGASTIYF. The whole variable domain, filled in from reference TRBV19 and TRBJ1-3, reads DGGITQSPKYLFRKEGQNVTLSCEQNLNHDAMYWYRQDPGQGLRLIYYSQIVNDFQKGDIAEGYSVSREKKESFPLTVTSAQKNPTAFYLCASSMGLGASTIYFGEGSWLTVV.

This clone was picked up a small number of times. The rearrangement links TRBV7-2 to TRBJ2-7; the D is unclear. This CDR3 region has 14 residues. V was cut by 0 bases and J by 3 bases, with 9 bases left in between. Germline V lookup: CDR1 SGHTA, CDR2 FQGNSA. The CDR3 spells CASSLAELGYEQYF. CDR3 DNA: TGTGCCAGCAGCTTAGCGGAGCTAGGCTACGAGCAGTACTTC.

J is TRBJ2-1 and V is TRBV7-9, with D unclear. Germline CDR1 and CDR2: SEHNR and FQNEAQ (reference sequence). Trimming took off 1 base at V and 3 bases at J, with 16 bases between the two ends. The CDR3 extends over 17 amino acids. The CDR3 sequence is CASSLVMAPPGYNEQFF. CDR3 coding DNA: TGTGCCAGCAGCTTAGTTATGGCTCCCCCGGGCTACAATGAGCAGTTCTTC.

The rearrangement links TRBV10-3 to TRBJ1-3; 7 bases match TRBD1. Germline lookup yields CDR1 ENHRY and CDR2 SYGVKD. The V and J ends lost 4 bases and 0 bases, in that order; junction bases with no gene match: 3. The CDR3 is 15 amino acids. The CDR3, as DNA: TGTGCCATCAGTGCCGACAGGGTCTCTGGAAACACCATATATTTT. Its translation is CAISADRVSGNTIYF.

The count of this clone is one. The V call is TRBV2, the J call TRBJ2-6; TRBD1 is a possible D gene (5 bases). CDR3 length equals 15 residues. Germline V gene sequence: CDR1 SNHLY, CDR2 FYNNEI. Trimming cost V 6 bases and J 0 bases, with 9 bases left between them. This chain's CDR3 is CASRQVDSGANVLTF. The DNA of the CDR3 is TGTGCCAGCAGACAGGTGGACTCTGGGGCCAACGTCCTGACTTTC.

This rearrangement joins TRBV27 to TRBJ2-1; 9 nucleotides line up with TRBD1. CDR1 is MNHEY and CDR2 is SMNVEV in the germline V gene (reference sequence). This CDR3 is 15 amino acids long. V was pared by 5 bases and J by 4 bases, with 6 bases of the junction left unmatched. CDR3 coding DNA: TGTGCCAGCAGTGCGGACAGGGGCTTTTACAATGAGCAGTTCTTC. Its translation is CASSADRGFYNEQFF.

The chain couples TRBV12-3 or TRBV12-4 to TRBJ1-1; D gene uncertain. The CDR3 extends over 13 amino acids. The V and J ends lost 8 bases and 2 bases respectively, with 12 bases between them. The DNA of the CDR3 is TGTGCCAGCGCGATCCGATCTAACACTGAAGCTTTCTTT. Translating gives CASAIRSNTEAFF.

CDR3 bases: TGTGCCACGACAGGGGCGACGGAAGCTTTCTTT. This codes for CATTGATEAFF. This rearrangement joins TRBV19 to TRBJ1-1; 8 nucleotides match TRBD1. Germline-derived CDR1 and CDR2 are LNHDA and SQIVND (reference sequence). V trimming: 10 bases; J trimming: 8 bases; junction bases outside the gene matches: 6. This CDR3 is 11 amino acids long.

The chain couples TRBV6-5 to TRBJ2-1; D is perhaps TRBD1 (6 bases). Per germline, CDR1 MNHEY and CDR2 SVGAGI. Trimming took 8 bases from V and 2 from J, leaving 16 bases between them. The CDR3 loop spans 15 amino acids. The CDR3 here is CASARRTATYNEQFF. As DNA, the CDR3 is TGTGCCAGCGCCCGAAGGACAGCGACCTACAATGAGCAGTTCTTC.

V and J are TRBV5-6 and TRBJ1-4; TRBD1 agrees at 11 bases. CDR3 size: 15 residues. With 2 bases clipped from V and 7 bases from J, the junction kept 4 bases outside the gene matches. Germline V gene lookup returns CDR1 SGHDT and CDR2 YYEEEE. This CDR3 is CASSFWGTGGEKLFF. The CDR3 DNA sequence: TGTGCCAGCAGCTTTTGGGGGACAGGGGGTGAAAAACTGTTTTTT.

In its sample, this clone was seen many times. The J gene is TRBJ2-1, the V gene TRBV5-1; 7 positions match TRBD2. J lost 5 bases, V lost 2 bases, and 10 bases had no gene match. Germline V gene sequence: CDR1 SGHRS, CDR2 YFSETQ. The CDR3 contains 16 residues. CDR3: CASSFLIASGNNEQFF. The CDR3 DNA sequence: TGCGCCAGCAGCTTTTTAATAGCTAGCGGAAACAATGAGCAGTTCTTC.

V usage is TRBV28 and J usage is TRBJ2-7, with TRBD2 as a possible D gene (6 bases). V was shortened by 7 bases and J by 2 bases, with 15 bases between the two germline ends. CDR1 and CDR2 (germline): MDHEN, SYDVKM. The CDR3 sequence is 14 residues long. The CDR3 DNA reads TGTGCCAGCACAGACTCCACGGGGGCCTACGAGCAGTACTTC. Translated, it gives CASTDSTGAYEQYF.

This clone was seen once. This chain joins TRBV5-4 and TRBJ2-1; TRBD1 matches 8 bases. This CDR3 is 14 amino acids long. Germline V gene data show CDR1 as SGHNT and CDR2 as YYREEE (reference sequence). J gave up 9 bases and V 6 bases, and 11 bases lay outside the gene matches. CDR3: CASKSAGGKFEQFF. In DNA form, the CDR3 reads TGTGCCAGCAAAAGCGCAGGGGGCAAATTTGAGCAGTTCTTC.

The chain is built from TRBV18 and TRBJ2-7; 8 bases fit TRBD2. The CDR3 covers 16 residues. V gave up 3 bases and J gave up 1 base; unmatched junction bases: 8. Germline values: CDR1 KGHSH, CDR2 LQKENI. Here the CDR3 DNA reads TGTGCCAGCTCACCCACCCTGGGACTAGAATCCTACGAGCAGTACTTC. This gives the protein CASSPTLGLESYEQYF.

This sequence joins TRBV19 and TRBJ2-1; 7 bases match TRBD2. Losses at the gene ends were 4 bases for V and 3 bases for J; bases not matched to a gene: 12. The CDR3 is 17 residues long. Germline values: CDR1 LNHDA, CDR2 SQIVND (reference sequence). The CDR3 DNA follows: TGTGCCAGTAGTACCACCCTTGCGGGAGTAATCTACAATGAGCAGTTCTTC. Translating it yields CASSTTLAGVIYNEQFF.

The chain has TRBV12-3 or TRBV12-4 and TRBJ1-5; perhaps TRBD1 as D (5 bases). Deletions cut 9 bases from V and 5 bases from J, with 11 bases between. The CDR3 is 12 amino acids. The chain's CDR3 is CASSRGDQPQHF. Written as DNA, the CDR3 is TGTGCCAGTTCACGGGGGGATCAGCCCCAGCATTTT.

This chain connects TRBV30 to TRBJ1-5; D is unclear. The ends were cut back, 1 base at V and 3 bases at J, with 7 bases in the middle. The germline gives CDR1 GTSNPN, CDR2 SVGIG (reference sequence). The CDR3 loop spans 13 amino acids. The DNA for the CDR3 is TGTGCCTGGAGTGAAACACCCAATCAGCCCCAGCATTTT. Its translation is CAWSETPNQPQHF.

The chain recombines TRBV9 with TRBJ2-3, with 10 bases that match TRBD2. J lost 2 bases, V lost 4 bases, and 7 bases had no gene match. The V gene's germline CDR1 is SGDLS and CDR2 YYNGEE. This CDR3 is built from 16 residues. The CDR3 coding sequence is TGTGCCAGCAGCTTTAGTGGACTAGCGGCCACAGATACGCAGTATTTT. It codes for CASSFSGLAATDTQYF.

The genes are TRBV30 and TRBJ2-1; 10 bases align to TRBD2. V gave up 1 base and J gave up 0 bases; unmatched junction bases: 12. This CDR3 region has 19 residues. The germline V gene encodes CDR1 GTSNPN and CDR2 SVGIG (reference sequence). The CDR3 nucleotides read TGTGCCTGGAGTGGAGGGGAGAGTAGCGGGAGGAGCTCCTACAATGAGCAGTTCTTC. Residues: CAWSGGESSGRSSYNEQFF.

This sequence joins TRBV11-2 and TRBJ1-2; D possibly corresponds to TRBD1 (5 bases). The CDR3 is 13 amino acids. Germline V gene sequence: CDR1 SGHAT, CDR2 FQNNGV. Trimming took off 3 bases at V and 4 bases at J, with 9 bases between the two ends. The CDR3 sequence is CASSLGRGYGYTF. The CDR3 DNA reads as TGTGCCAGCAGCTTGGGTAGGGGCTATGGCTACACCTTC.

The rearrangement joins TRBV28 to TRBJ2-2, with 10 bases that match TRBD2. J was trimmed by 3 bases and V by 6 bases; bases with no gene match: 4. This CDR3 contains 15 residues. The germline V gene encodes CDR1 MDHEN and CDR2 SYDVKM. Here the CDR3 reads CASRLAGRDTGELFF. CDR3 nucleotide sequence: TGTGCCAGCAGACTAGCGGGGAGGGACACCGGGGAGCTGTTTTTT.